This TCR beta chain was identified in a study of T-cell memory formation after mild COVID-19 (dated by TCRdb to the early 2020s). Looking at the study overall: Most TCR sequence clusters were specific to one of the two donors. In a couple of donors, T-cell clones that expanded and contracted after mild COVID-19 were tracked by sequencing TCRalpha and TCRbeta repertoires over time. The cohort was made up of two young adult volunteers, one female and one male, who were previously healthy.

This clonotype showed up just a few times. What this receptor recognizes is not known. The sample holds no much larger clone one base away, and base qualities are not on file. Sequencer: Illumina NovaSeq 6000. TCRalpha and TCRbeta cDNA libraries were constructed by 5'RACE with constant-segment primers, with sample barcodes and unique molecular identifiers being introduced. RNA was extracted from every sample with Trizol reagent. Library amplification was performed in two PCR steps, and a second sample barcode and Illumina TruSeq adapters were introduced in the second step. Sequencing of libraries was performed on an Illumina NovaSeq with 2 x 150 bp paired-end reads. Per the authors' processing: With migec v1.2.7, reads were demultiplexed and then collapsed into UMI-guided consensus sequences. With mixcr v2.1.11, UMI consensuses were aligned to TRA and TRB V and J templates and assembled into clonotypes. Expanded or contracted clonotypes were those called significant by both edgeR and NoisET, with noise models trained on biological replicates. For edgeR calls, a false discovery rate-adjusted p below 0.01 and a log2 fold-change threshold of 1 were applied. As an exploratory analysis of dynamics, max-normalized trajectories of the 1000 most abundant clonotypes were examined with PCA combined with hierarchical clustering. Separately sequenced CD4+ and CD8+ repertoires were used to assign the CD4 or CD8 phenotype of responding clones. TCRdb applied fastp at Q25 and MiXCR to the public reads, then kept only in-frame beta chains. Records with the same CDR3 protein are collapsed into one entry carrying the most frequent genes and DNA. The V and J calls follow TCRdb's processing rather than the paper's. In all, the sample holds roughly 510,000 distinct CDR3 sequences, and 17% of those were seen once. About 7.5% of the sample is held by the ten biggest clonotypes.

Ficoll-Paque density gradient centrifugation was used to isolate PBMCs. Here is what the overall study found, with its caveats: SARS-CoV-2 specificity was not confirmed for the second-wave clones peaking on day 37. Clones that contracted from day 15 to 85 showed balanced CD4/CD8 phenotypes, whereas a second wave of clones that expanded from day 15 to 37 leaned towards CD4+. The detection of some responding clones in pre-infection memory suggests that pre-existing cross-reactive memory T cells joined the SARS-CoV-2 response. Contracting CD4+ clones were located mainly in the CM and EM memory subsets, whereas CD8+ clones were found to be enriched in EMRA. Only a couple of mild cases were covered by the study, and larger cohorts that include severe cases with pre-infection samples were considered necessary.

Sequencing was performed on PBMCs or a T cell subset sorted from them (not recorded which). The clonotype comes from an adult woman who had mild COVID-19 (a few samples of this study predate the infection). The sample titles of this study are shuffled in the database, so cell type and time point are left out; the donor was told from shared clones.

The DNA sequence is TGCGCCAGCAGCAAAGTTCCGGGACTAGCTGAGAAGACCCAGTACTTC. Its protein product is CASSKVPGLAEKTQYF. The chain was built from TRBV4-1 and TRBJ2-5, and 9 junctional nucleotides match TRBD2. The germline V end is reduced by 5 bases and the J end by 6 bases; junction bases left unmatched: 13. The CDR3 has 16 amino acids, counting the end cysteine and phenylalanine. The read is trimmed to its CDR3 DNA, 48 bases read in frame from base 1. The germline V gene supplies CDR1 MGHRA and CDR2 YSYEKL.